This T cell receptor beta chain was captured in a study of cytomegalovirus exposure and HLA in healthy donors. Study as a whole: According to later analysis, the same platform produced the 90 to 150 validation and 600 to 800 first-cohort repertoires. Findings of the study overall: A few of the chains that were CMV-associated were confirmed in vitro to be specific for CMV antigens. That first-cohort TCR clusters tended to co-occur in the roughly 130 validation repertoires was found in a later analysis. Altogether, 164 TCR beta chains were recorded as cytomegalovirus-associated.

With respect to this clone: Its antigen is still unknown.

Clones were sequenced by immunoSEQ multiplex PCR, and TCRdb holds only the in-frame ones, with some missing. This sample yields some 140,000 clones, of which roughly 89% are seen a single time; around 9% belongs to the top ten. Germline V gene sequence: CDR1 SGHAT, CDR2 FQNNGV. There are 16 residues in the CDR3. V gave up 3 bases and J gave up 5 bases; unmatched junction bases: 11. This TCR was sampled from a young woman in good health and CMV-seropositive. The sequencing sample was made of PBMCs. The chain links TRBV11-2 to TRBJ2-7; 9 bases are shared with TRBD1. Here the CDR3 DNA reads TGTGCCAGCAGCTTGGGCAAGACAGGGGGATTACACGAGCAGTACTTC. Amino acids: CASSLGKTGGLHEQYF.